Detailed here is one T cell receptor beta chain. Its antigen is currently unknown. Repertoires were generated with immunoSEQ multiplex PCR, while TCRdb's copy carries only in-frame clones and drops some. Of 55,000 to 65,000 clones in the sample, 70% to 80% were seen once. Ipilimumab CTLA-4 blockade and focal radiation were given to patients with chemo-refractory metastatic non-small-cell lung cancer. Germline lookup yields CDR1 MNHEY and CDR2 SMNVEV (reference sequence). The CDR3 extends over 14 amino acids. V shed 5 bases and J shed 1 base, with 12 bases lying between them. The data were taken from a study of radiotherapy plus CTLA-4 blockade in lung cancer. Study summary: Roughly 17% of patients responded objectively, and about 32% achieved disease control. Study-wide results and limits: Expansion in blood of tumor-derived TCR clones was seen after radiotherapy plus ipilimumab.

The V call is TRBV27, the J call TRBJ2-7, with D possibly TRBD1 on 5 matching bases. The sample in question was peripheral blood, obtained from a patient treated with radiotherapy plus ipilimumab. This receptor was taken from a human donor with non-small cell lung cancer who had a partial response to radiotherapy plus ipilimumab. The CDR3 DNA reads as TGTGCCAGCAGTGCTACTACAGGTTCCTACGAGCAGTACTTC. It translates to CASSATTGSYEQYF.